This T cell receptor beta chain was profiled in a study of cytomegalovirus exposure and HLA in healthy donors. At the level of the study: The 120 or so validation repertoires used a platform that matched the one used for the roughly 700 first-cohort repertoires, as a later analysis reported. Study-wide results and limits: Across donors, most TCRs were seen rarely, yet some public ones were widespread. Reports described diagnosis of cytomegalovirus status by the classifier as highly specific and sensitive.

The CDR3 spans 16 residues. Germline CDR1 MDHEN, CDR2 SYDVKM. V lost 3 bases, J lost 0 bases, and 12 bases lay in between. TCRdb's table, derived via immunoSEQ multiplex PCR, lists solely in-frame clones and lacks some. This sample has 220,000 or so clones, with approximately 90% found just once. About this clone: Its antigen is not known.

The receptor was isolated from a woman younger than 35 in good health and CMV-seronegative. The sequenced sample was PBMCs. The V gene is TRBV28, the J gene TRBJ1-3; the D is unclear. CDR3 region: CASSFPGSLSGNTIYF. The CDR3 DNA reads as TGTGCCAGCAGTTTCCCAGGCTCCCTCTCTGGAAACACCATATATTTT. Full variable domain (missing parts from reference TRBV28 and TRBJ1-3): DVKVTQSSRYLVKRTGEKVFLECVQDMDHENMFWYRQDPGLGLRLIYFSYDVKMKEKGDIPEGYSVSREKKERFSLILESASTNQTSMYLCASSFPGSLSGNTIYFGEGSWLTVV.